This T cell receptor beta chain came from a study of shared clonotypes between healthy human individuals. Findings and limits, study-wide: Among a handful of donors, about 5% of naive CD4 clonotypes were found in common. Memory subsets had estimated richness that was generally smaller than that of naive subsets.

Regarding this clone: Its target is not known.

The germline V gene has CDR1 SNHLY and CDR2 FYNNEI. The CDR3 is 13 residues long. The germline V and J ends were trimmed by 7 bases and 10 bases, with 19 bases remaining between them. Per the original methods: Because ImmunoSEQ provided only junction sequences with no quality scores, the filtering differed. TCRdb keeps only in-frame clones here, not all; method: immunoSEQ multiplex PCR. The DNA was the basis for D and trimming; V, J and clone size are from that table. The sample has about 2.1 million clones; 85% to 95% are singletons. As defined, naive CD8 cells were CD45RO-negative and positively selected for CCR7, with terminally differentiated effector memory CD45RA+ cells excluded.

This receptor was obtained from a man aged 18 to 29 in good health. Some clones in this sample may be carry-over from other donors' samples. This chain uses TRBV2 with TRBJ1-1; D might be TRBD1 (6 bases). Sequenced material: naive CD8+ T cells from PBMCs. Here the CDR3 reads CASKGGGNMIAFF. The CDR3 nucleotides are TGTGCCAGCAAGGGGGGCGGCAACATGATAGCTTTCTTT.